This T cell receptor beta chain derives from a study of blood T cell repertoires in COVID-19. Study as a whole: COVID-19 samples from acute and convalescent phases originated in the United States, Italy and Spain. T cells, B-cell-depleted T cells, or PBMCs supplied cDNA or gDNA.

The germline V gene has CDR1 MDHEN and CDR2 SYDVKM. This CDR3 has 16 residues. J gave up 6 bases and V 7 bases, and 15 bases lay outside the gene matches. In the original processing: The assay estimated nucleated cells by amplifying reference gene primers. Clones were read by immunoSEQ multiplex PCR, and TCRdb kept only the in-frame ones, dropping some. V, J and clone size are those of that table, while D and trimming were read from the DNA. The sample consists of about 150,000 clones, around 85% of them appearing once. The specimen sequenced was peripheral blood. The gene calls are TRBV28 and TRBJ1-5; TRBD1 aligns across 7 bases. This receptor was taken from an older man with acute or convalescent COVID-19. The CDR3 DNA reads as TGTGCCAGCACGTCACCAAGTAGGGGGCCGGTTCAGCCCCAGCATTTT. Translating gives CASTSPSRGPVQPQHF.